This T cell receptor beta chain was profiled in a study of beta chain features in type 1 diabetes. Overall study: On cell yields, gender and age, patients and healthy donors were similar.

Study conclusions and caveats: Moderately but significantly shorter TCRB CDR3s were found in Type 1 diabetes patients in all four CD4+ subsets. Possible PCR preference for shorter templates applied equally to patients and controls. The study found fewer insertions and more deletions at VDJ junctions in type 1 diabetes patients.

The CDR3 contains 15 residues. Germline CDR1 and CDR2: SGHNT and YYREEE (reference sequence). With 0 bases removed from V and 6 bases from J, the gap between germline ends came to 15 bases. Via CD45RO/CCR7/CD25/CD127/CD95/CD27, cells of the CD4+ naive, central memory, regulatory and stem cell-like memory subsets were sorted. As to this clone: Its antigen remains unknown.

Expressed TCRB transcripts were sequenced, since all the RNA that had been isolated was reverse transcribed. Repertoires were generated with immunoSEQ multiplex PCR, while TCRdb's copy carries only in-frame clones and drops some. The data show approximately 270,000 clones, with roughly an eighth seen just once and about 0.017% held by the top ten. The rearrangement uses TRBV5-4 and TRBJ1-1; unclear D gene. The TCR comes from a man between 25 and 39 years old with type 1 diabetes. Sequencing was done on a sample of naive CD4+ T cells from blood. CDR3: CASSLDFRAGAEAFF. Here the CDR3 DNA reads TGTGCCAGCAGCTTGGATTTTAGGGCGGGTGCTGAAGCTTTCTTT.